The 6 T cell receptor beta chains listed next were all sequenced from one sample in a study of patients and donors after allogeneic stem cell transplantation. MiXCR was run by TCRdb on the RT-PCR reads, yielding one entry per CDR3 protein. The table lists about 410,000 distinct CDR3 sequences, roughly 16% of them singletons. The sample comprised blood, either unsorted or a sorted T cell fraction (not recorded which). The receptors derive from a human donor who was either an allogeneic HSCT recipient or a stem cell or donor lymphocyte infusion donor (not recorded which). It is not recorded whose cells these are; they may come from a transplant donor.

This chain links TRBV5-1 with TRBJ2-2, with TRBD1 identical over 9 bases. With V trimmed by 0 bases and J by 2 bases, 11 bases remained unmatched. Per germline, CDR1 SGHRS and CDR2 YFSETQ. The CDR3 runs 19 residues. This chain's CDR3 is CASSLGGTGSLRNTGELFF. CDR3 sequence (DNA): TGCGCCAGCAGCTTGGGTGGGACAGGGTCCCTTCGTAACACCGGGGAGCTGTTTTTT.

This clonotype occurred a few times. The genes are TRBV11-2 and TRBJ1-6; D possibly corresponds to TRBD1 (5 bases). Germline loops: CDR1 SGHAT, CDR2 FQNNGV. V was cut by 1 base and J by 10 bases, with 11 bases left in between. This CDR3 has 14 amino acids. This CDR3 is CASSLGTRDSPLHF. For the CDR3, the DNA is TGTGCCAGCAGCTTAGGGACACGGGACTCACCCCTCCACTTT.

This sequence joins TRBV5-1 and TRBJ2-7; tentatively, D is TRBD2 (5 bases). The CDR3 runs to 14 residues. With 4 bases removed from V and 3 bases from J, the gap between germline ends came to 14 bases. Germline V gene sequence: CDR1 SGHRS, CDR2 YFSETQ. The CDR3 region has the DNA TGCGCCAGCAGCCTTAGCGAGACCTTCTACGAGCAGTACTTC. This gives the protein CASSLSETFYEQYF.

The chain combines TRBV19 with TRBJ1-1, with D possibly TRBD1 on 5 matching bases. The germline V gene has CDR1 LNHDA and CDR2 SQIVND (reference sequence). CDR3 length equals 18 residues. The V end was cut by 3 bases, the J end by 3 bases, with 23 bases between. DNA for the CDR3: TGTGCCAGTAGTATGGTGTCCTTCGCCCCATGGGGGGACACTGAAGCTTTCTTT. Amino acid sequence: CASSMVSFAPWGDTEAFF.

The J gene is TRBJ2-3, the V gene TRBV6-2 or TRBV6-3, with no clear D. Germline CDR1 and CDR2: MNHEY and SVGEGT. The CDR3 has 16 residues. The V gene lost 2 bases and the J gene lost 2 bases, with 14 bases spanning the gap. CDR3 nucleotide sequence: TGTGCCAGCAGTTACCCCCTCGAAGCTACCACAGATACGCAGTATTTT. Protein product: CASSYPLEATTDTQYF.

The CDR3 sequence is CASSMGGNTGELFF. CDR3 DNA: TGTGCCAGTAGTATGGGCGGAAACACCGGGGAGCTGTTTTTT. The chain has TRBV19 and TRBJ2-2, with unresolved D. Germline V gives CDR1 LNHDA, CDR2 SQIVND (reference sequence). CDR3 length: 14 residues. The V and J ends lost 3 bases and 2 bases respectively, with 7 bases between them. Filled out from reference TRBV19 and TRBJ2-2, the complete variable domain reads DGGITQSPKYLFRKEGQNVTLSCEQNLNHDAMYWYRQDPGQGLRLIYYSQIVNDFQKGDIAEGYSVSREKKESFPLTVTSAQKNPTAFYLCASSMGGNTGELFFGEGSRLTVL.